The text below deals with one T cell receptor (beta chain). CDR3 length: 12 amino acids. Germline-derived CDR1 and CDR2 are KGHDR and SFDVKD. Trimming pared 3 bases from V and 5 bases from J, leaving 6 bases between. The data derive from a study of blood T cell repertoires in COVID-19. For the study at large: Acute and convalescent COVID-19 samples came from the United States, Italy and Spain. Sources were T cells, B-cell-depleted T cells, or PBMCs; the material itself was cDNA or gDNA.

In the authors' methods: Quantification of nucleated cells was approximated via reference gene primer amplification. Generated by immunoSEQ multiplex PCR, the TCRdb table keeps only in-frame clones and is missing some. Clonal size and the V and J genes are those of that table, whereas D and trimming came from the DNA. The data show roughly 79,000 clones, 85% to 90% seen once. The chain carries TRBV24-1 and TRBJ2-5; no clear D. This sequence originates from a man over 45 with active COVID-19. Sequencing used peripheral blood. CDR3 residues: CATSDVSETQYF. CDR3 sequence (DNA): TGTGCCACCAGTGATGTTTCTGAGACCCAGTACTTC.